A single sample gave rise to the 15 T cell receptor beta chains below, sequenced in a study of blood T cell repertoires in COVID-19. Measured with immunoSEQ multiplex PCR; TCRdb has only the in-frame clones, and not every one. The sample has about 160,000 clones, 65% to 85% seen once. Sequenced input: PBMCs or T cells enriched from blood (not recorded which). Every receptor here comes from a woman between 40 and 55 years old with acute COVID-19.

The rearrangement links TRBV7-9 to TRBJ1-1; 7 nucleotides agree with TRBD1. After removal of 1 base from V and 6 bases from J, the junction contained 5 bases not matched to a gene. CDR3 length equals 14 residues. Germline V CDR1 and CDR2: SEHNR, FQNEAQ (reference sequence). DNA for the CDR3: TGTGCCAGCAGCTTAGACAGGGGAAGGCCTGAAGCTTTCTTT. It is translated as CASSLDRGRPEAFF. The full variable domain, in which reference TRBV7-9 and TRBJ1-1 provide the parts outside the CDR3, is DTGVSQNPRHKITKRGQNVTFRCDPISEHNRLYWYRQTLGQGPEFLTYFQNEAQLEKSRLLSDRFSAERPKGSFSTLEIQRTEQGDSAMYLCASSLDRGRPEAFFGQGTRLTVV.

CDR3 coding DNA: TGTGCCAGCACCAATAGACTAGCGGGTAGCTCCTACAATGAGCAGTTCTTC. As protein: CASTNRLAGSSYNEQFF. The chain carries TRBV11-3 and TRBJ2-1; 10 nucleotides agree with TRBD2. After removal of 7 bases from V and 0 bases from J, the junction contained 9 bases not matched to a gene. The CDR3 totals 17 residues. CDR1 and CDR2 (germline): SGHNT, YENEEA.

This chain connects TRBV5-1 to TRBJ2-7; 7 bases match TRBD2. With 0 bases clipped from V and 2 bases from J, the junction kept 5 bases outside the gene matches. This CDR3 comprises 15 residues. CDR1 and CDR2 from the germline V gene are SGHRS and YFSETQ. This CDR3 is CASSLGGGSTYEQYF. As DNA, the CDR3 is TGCGCCAGCAGCTTGGGTGGCGGGAGTACCTACGAGCAGTACTTC.

V usage is TRBV12-3 or TRBV12-4 and J usage is TRBJ2-2, with a tentative D call TRBD1 (6 bases). Trimming shortened V by 10 bases and J by 6 bases, and 15 bases separated the two germline ends. CDR3 size: 13 residues. In nucleotides, the CDR3 is TGTGCCATCACTGACAGGCGCGCCGGGGAGCTGTTTTTT. It codes for CAITDRRAGELFF.

This clone was detected only once. The chain carries TRBV3-1 (or the pseudogene TRBV3-2) and TRBJ2-2, with a tentative D call TRBD2 (6 bases). Germline V gene lookup returns CDR1 LGHDT and CDR2 YNNKEL (reference sequence). Trimming shortened V by 1 base and J by 6 bases, and 15 bases separated the two germline ends. The CDR3 totals 16 residues. CDR3 protein: CASSQGHGSRSGELFF. CDR3 in DNA: TGTGCCAGCAGCCAAGGTCACGGGAGTAGGTCCGGGGAGCTGTTTTTT.

The chain recombines TRBV7-8 with TRBJ1-5; 8 bases are shared with TRBD1. Germline V CDR1 and CDR2: SGHVS, FQNEAQ. V was pared by 5 bases and J by 2 bases, with 5 bases of the junction left unmatched. CDR3 length: 15 amino acids. The CDR3 is CASSDWTGRNQPQHF. DNA of the CDR3: TGTGCCAGCAGCGACTGGACAGGGCGCAATCAGCCCCAGCATTTT.

V is TRBV24-1 and J is TRBJ2-7, with 7 bases that match TRBD1. The CDR3 sequence is 19 residues long. The J segment lost 0 bases and the V segment lost 4 bases, leaving 17 bases of the junction unmatched. Germline CDR1 and CDR2: KGHDR and SFDVKD. The CDR3 nucleotides are TGTGCCACCAGTGACCTGACTCATGTGACAGGGATAACCTCCTACGAGCAGTACGTC. Protein sequence: CATSDLTHVTGITSYEQYV.

V and J are TRBV19 and TRBJ2-3, with 11 bases matching TRBD2. V lost 3 bases and J lost 4; bases outside the gene matches: 9. Per the germline V gene, CDR1 is LNHDA and CDR2 is SQIVND (reference sequence). The CDR3 is 17 amino acids. CDR3 amino acids: CASSISSSGRIPDTQYF. The CDR3 DNA reads TGTGCCAGTAGTATCTCCTCTAGCGGGAGGATCCCAGATACGCAGTATTTT.

Only one count was recorded for this clone. V usage is TRBV7-2 and J usage is TRBJ1-5; TRBD1 matches at 9 bases. The germline CDR1 and CDR2 sequences are SGHTA and FQGNSA. The CDR3 has 14 residues. V gave up 5 bases and J gave up 9 bases; unmatched junction bases: 8. CDR3 in amino acids: CASSARQGDSPQHF. CDR3 nucleotide sequence: TGTGCCAGCAGCGCCCGACAGGGGGACTCGCCCCAGCATTTT.

The CDR3 sequence: CASSLTYLPSSYNEQFF. The DNA of the CDR3 is TGTGCCAGCAGCTTAACTTATCTACCTAGCTCCTACAATGAGCAGTTCTTC. The chain combines TRBV7-3 with TRBJ2-1; unclear D gene. Per the germline V gene, CDR1 is SGHTA and CDR2 is FQGTGA. The CDR3 covers 17 residues. With 0 bases removed from V and 0 bases from J, the gap between germline ends came to 12 bases.

The V and J genes are TRBV9 and TRBJ2-5; 15 bases agree with TRBD2. There are 22 residues in the CDR3. Germline-derived CDR1 and CDR2 are SGDLS and YYNGEE. The V and J ends lost 1 base and 5 bases, in that order; junction bases with no gene match: 21. The CDR3 coding sequence is TGTGCCAGCAGCGTAATTCGGCTTCCGGGACTAGCGGGAGGCCCGTTTTTGGAGACCCAGTACTTC. Protein: CASSVIRLPGLAGGPFLETQYF.

The gene calls are TRBV7-3 and TRBJ1-2; 8 bases fit TRBD1. V dropped 0 bases and J dropped 7; count of bases not matched to a gene: 10. This CDR3 region has 16 residues. CDR1 and CDR2 from the germline V gene are SGHTA and FQGTGA. The CDR3 loop is CASSLTPTTGVGGYTF. CDR3 DNA: TGTGCCAGCAGCTTAACTCCAACGACAGGGGTGGGTGGCTACACCTTC. Supplemented by reference TRBV7-3 and TRBJ1-2, the full variable domain reads GAGVSQTPSNKVTEKGKYVELRCDPISGHTALYWYRQSLGQGPEFLIYFQGTGAADDSGLPNDRFFAVRPEGSVSTLKIQRTERGDSAVYLCASSLTPTTGVGGYTFGSGTRLTVV.

The V call is TRBV5-8, the J call TRBJ2-7, with 11 bases fitting TRBD2. The CDR3 consists of 17 residues. Germline V gene sequence: CDR1 SGHTS, CDR2 YDEGEE. With V trimmed by 5 bases and J by 7 bases, 17 bases remained unmatched. CDR3 nucleotides: TGTGCCAGCAGGGGGAAATCCGGGACTAGCGGTCTTAAGGAGCAGTACTTC. Protein sequence: CASRGKSGTSGLKEQYF.

The rearrangement links TRBV6-5 to TRBJ1-2; TRBD1 is a possible D gene (5 bases). The germline CDR1 and CDR2 sequences are MNHEY and SVGAGI. V was trimmed by 2 bases and J by 4 bases, leaving 11 bases between them. CDR3 size: 14 residues. The CDR3 DNA is TGTGCCAGCAGTTACGGAGGGGCTGGCTATGGCTACACCTTC. Its translation is CASSYGGAGYGYTF.

V is TRBV19 and J is TRBJ1-1, with D uncertain. This CDR3 spans 13 amino acids. Germline V gene lookup returns CDR1 LNHDA and CDR2 SQIVND (reference sequence). Trimming pared 9 bases from V and 0 bases from J, leaving 11 bases between. The chain's CDR3 is CASTSRMNTEAFF. Written as DNA, the CDR3 is TGTGCCAGCACTAGCAGGATGAACACTGAAGCTTTCTTT.